The rows below give T cell receptor beta chains drawn from one sample of a study of T cell repertoires in cytomegalovirus infection. TCRdb processed the reads anew with MiXCR; each CDR3 protein has one entry. The sample lists roughly 920,000 distinct CDR3 sequences, roughly 31% occurring once. Their antigens are not known. The specimen comprised cultured CD8+ T cells from PBMCs, sampled from culture after CMV antigen stimulation. The receptors come from a human donor in good health (CMV status not recorded). Some clones in this sample may be carry-over from other donors' samples. CDR3s include the opening cysteine and the closing phenylalanine or tryptophan.

V gene,J gene,CDR3 protein
TRBV6-2/TRBV6-3,TRBJ2-1,CASSYSTSGGDPYNEQFF
TRBV5-5,TRBJ1-6,CASSLGTNEHF
TRBV6-2/TRBV6-3,TRBJ1-1,CASSYPTTGNTEAFF
TRBV6-2/TRBV6-3,TRBJ1-2,CASTSGTGDHRGYGYTF
TRBV7-2,TRBJ2-1,CASSFLTDWNKQFF
TRBV6-5,TRBJ1-2,CASSYMGGRDGYTF
TRBV6-2/TRBV6-3,TRBJ2-1,CASSYRSGGTNGNEQFF
TRBV27,TRBJ1-6,CASSWGSAGEAPLHF
TRBV5-4,TRBJ1-2,CASSRGDLSYGYTF
TRBV7-2,TRBJ2-5,CASSLNPVQETQYF
TRBV6-2/TRBV6-3,TRBJ2-7,CASSYSRGAYHEQYF
TRBV7-6,TRBJ1-1,CASSLPPGGGSLNTEAFF
TRBV7-3,TRBJ1-1,CASSHIGGNTEAFF
TRBV7-9,TRBJ2-1,CASSSGGPGYNEQFF
TRBV12-3/TRBV12-4,TRBJ2-1,CASSNRRDVLTMNQFF
TRBV9,TRBJ2-7,CASSPADRGYEQYF
TRBV6-2/TRBV6-3,TRBJ2-5,CASNYGGAGPEETQYF
TRBV6-2/TRBV6-3,TRBJ1-6,CASSGTGSSPLHF
TRBV9,TRBJ2-1,CASSVGGKADNEQFF
TRBV2,TRBJ1-2,CASSSESPIALTGVRGYTF
TRBV7-2,TRBJ1-1,CASSLMWGTEAFF
TRBV7-6,TRBJ1-2,CASSPRGGILYGYTF
TRBV4-1,TRBJ2-2,CASSQDGEASNTGELFF
TRBV5-1,TRBJ1-1,CASSLLRELNTEAFF
TRBV6-8,TRBJ1-2,CASSKGLLSPNYGYTF
TRBV20-1,TRBJ2-1,CSARDPSSTEQFF
TRBV7-3,TRBJ2-4,CASSPGTGGEVIQYF
TRBV20-1,TRBJ2-1,CSARDFTQDSYNEQFF
TRBV29-1,TRBJ1-2,CSVDGQGEDGYTF
TRBV4-1,TRBJ2-2,CASSRGTSGGYANTGELFF
TRBV27,TRBJ1-2,CASSLTASNYGYTF
TRBV7-7,TRBJ2-1,CASSLPGGAAEQFF
TRBV2,TRBJ1-3,CASSEGASGNTIYF
TRBV27,TRBJ1-1,CASSSRPGPNTEAFF
TRBV7-8,TRBJ2-1,CASSSSPAASSYNEQFF
TRBV6-1,TRBJ1-1,CATRLTETNTEAFF
TRBV7-6,TRBJ1-5,CASSTTGGDGQPQHF
TRBV12-5,TRBJ2-3,CASGFIAGGGKMSPGTQYF
TRBV11-2,TRBJ2-2,CASSLLEYAGELFF
TRBV27,TRBJ1-2,CASRDSTGAAGYGYTF
TRBV12-3/TRBV12-4,TRBJ2-5,CASTPPTSGVQETQYF
TRBV7-2,TRBJ2-1,CASSLEIHNEQFF
TRBV7-8,TRBJ2-2,CASSLSRFSSGGTGELFF
TRBV7-9,TRBJ2-3,CASSPTDTDTQYF
TRBV4-1,TRBJ2-3,CASSRLGDRGPDTQYF
TRBV19,TRBJ2-5,CAAGTSGPPETQYF
TRBV10-3,TRBJ2-7,CAISEFKDSYEQYF
TRBV4-1,TRBJ1-2,CASSQDEGFSYTF